This T cell receptor (beta chain) was sequenced in a study of a mutant IDH1 vaccine in newly diagnosed glioma. Background on the study: Among treated patients, about 62% were male and roughly 38% female, and mean age was roughly 40 years.

This clone was recorded once. Trimming stripped 0 bases from V and 8 bases from J, with 12 bases between. CDR1 SGHRS and CDR2 YFSETQ come from the germline V gene. The CDR3 contains 14 residues. Stated time point: baseline, week 1 (first vaccination visit). Treatment specified: pre-vaccination baseline after standard-of-care therapy. Diagnosis in the donors showed new WHO grade 3 or 4 astrocytomas that were IDH1-mutant and ATRX-lost. The table came from immunoSEQ multiplex PCR; TCRdb's copy has only in-frame clones and leaves some out. The sample yields over 20,000 clones, 80% to 95% seen once. The receptor was derived from a man aged 25 to 45 with glioma. The gene calls are TRBV5-1 and TRBJ1-5; D not certain. This sample comprised PBMCs, obtained from a glioma patient treated with radiotherapy, temozolomide or both. Here the CDR3 reads CASSLEGGPEPQHF. The CDR3 region has the DNA TGCGCCAGCAGCTTGGAGGGAGGGCCAGAGCCCCAGCATTTT.